This T cell receptor beta chain was captured by sequencing in a study of identical twins. Template switching, a step in the protocol, added a universal primer site, and cDNA carried unique molecular identifiers. TCRdb re-analysed the 5' RACE reads in MiXCR, keeping a single row per CDR3 protein. Here the sample spans 200,000 to 300,000 distinct CDR3 sequences, over 9.5% being singletons. Only healthy Caucasians were included as donors. At least ten counts were recorded for this clonotype. Its antigen is not identified. Its ends do not fully match the called genes, so a read error is possible. General study points: Out-of-frame alpha sequences that twins shared showed excess low generation probability. Surplus twin overlap in beta out-of-frame sequences was less pronounced.

Germline loops: CDR1 SGHVS, CDR2 FQNEAQ. The CDR3 is 14 amino acids. The chain joins TRBV7-8 to TRBJ1-4, with no clear D. This clonotype originated in a man aged 45-65 years in good health. Sequencing used memory T cells sorted from blood. CDR3: CASSLTATNEKLFF. CDR3 nucleotides: TGCGCCAGCAGCCTGACTGCAACTAATGAAAAACTGTTTTTT.